Listed below are T cell receptor beta chains from one sample, sequenced in a study of cytomegalovirus exposure and HLA in healthy donors. TCRdb's table, derived via immunoSEQ multiplex PCR, lists solely in-frame clones and lacks some. Among approximately 280,000 clones, 86% were seen once, and the ten largest hold roughly 1%. The sequenced sample was PBMCs. The receptor set was obtained from a woman aged 18-29 years in good health and CMV-seronegative. Each CDR3 is given without its conserved first and last residue. The listing skips clone size in some rows; elsewhere it reads once, few, many or a size class.

TRBV7-9	NA	TRBJ1-1	ASSFDSEAF
TRBV6-6	NA	TRBJ1-5	ACHRGRNQPQH
TRBV6-1	NA	TRBJ2-6	ASSGSGANVLT
TRBV7-8	NA	TRBJ2-7	ASSDRDWSAKQY
TRBV18	NA	TRBJ2-2	ASSRWTENTGELF
TRBV5-6	NA	TRBJ2-5	ASSLALIAGGPETQY
TRBV19	once	TRBJ2-5	ASRAEGRGRGQETQY
TRBV9	NA	TRBJ1-2	ASSGQGKRDGYT
TRBV5-1	NA	TRBJ2-3	ASSEELTIFVDTQY
TRBV7-8	NA	TRBJ2-7	ASSFSPQGQSYEQY
TRBV28	NA	TRBJ2-7	ASSPPGAGVPYEQY
TRBV30	NA	TRBJ2-7	AWRDGPGGEQY
TRBV27	NA	TRBJ2-1	ASSPKPHRGPYNEQF
TRBV6-1	NA	TRBJ2-6	ASGRSGANVLT
TRBV5-1	NA	TRBJ2-7	ASSLAQVYEQY
TRBV5-4	NA	TRBJ1-2	ASSSGGQALYGYT
TRBV7-3	NA	TRBJ2-3	ASSSTGTGGRTDTQY
TRBV6-1	once	TRBJ2-7	ASTGRVPTYEQY
TRBV29-1	NA	TRBJ2-2	TFGADTGELF
TRBV6-1	NA	TRBJ1-2	ASSKGQGIVWYGYT
TRBV11-2	once	TRBJ2-6	ASSLSLALSGANVLT
TRBV28	NA	TRBJ1-4	ATRLTGEKLF
TRBV30	NA	TRBJ2-7	ALTGTSAYEQY
TRBV27	NA	TRBJ2-2	ASSRRLGGLRSTGELF
TRBV27	NA	TRBJ2-7	ASSFAGGTEQY
TRBV9	NA	TRBJ1-1	ASSGAMNTEAF
TRBV7-9	NA	TRBJ1-4	ASSTGSSATNEKLF
TRBV6-5	NA	TRBJ1-1	ASRSQNTEAF
TRBV11-3	NA	TRBJ2-7	ASSAGTGSYEQY
TRBV7-9	NA	TRBJ1-4	ASSSRDEKLF
TRBV9	NA	TRBJ2-5	ASSAGTSVETQY
TRBV30	NA	TRBJ2-3	AWSRQGRETDTQY
TRBV2	NA	TRBJ2-1	ASSEQRQGGVNEQF
TRBV27	few	TRBJ2-1	ASSLERVYNEQF
TRBV30	NA	TRBJ2-6	AWDYWTGTLSGANVLT
TRBV4-1	NA	TRBJ1-2	ASSQKVGDAYGYT
TRBV5-1	once	TRBJ2-5	ASSLGLAGLETQY
TRBV2	few	TRBJ1-1	ASSVEGARRTEAF
TRBV11-3	NA	TRBJ1-2	ASSSRDRGIYGYT
TRBV29-1	NA	TRBJ1-2	SAQRDSNIGYGYT
TRBV4-3	once	TRBJ2-1	ASSQDGTASYNEQF
TRBV5-1	NA	TRBJ1-5	ASDADSYSNQPQH
TRBV7-8	NA	TRBJ1-2	ASSLGSGMNGYT
TRBV6-1	once	TRBJ2-7	ASSQEEGKREQY
TRBV18	NA	TRBJ2-1	ASSPLLAGTNNEQF
TRBV5-1	NA	TRBJ1-1	ASSLRTGAFTEAF
TRBV5-1	NA	TRBJ2-1	ASSLGPREDYNEQF
TRBV7-2	few	TRBJ2-1	ASSFPPSEQF
TRBV9	NA	TRBJ1-2	ASSRDRASGYT
TRBV27	NA	TRBJ2-1	ASSSGGTLSSYNEQF
TRBV4-3	NA	TRBJ1-2	ASSQDPREDYGYT
TRBV2	NA	TRBJ1-5	ATSGEGNQPQH
TRBV19	NA	TRBJ2-7	ASSIGPHLYEQY
TRBV30	few	TRBJ1-1	AWSAQGWVNTEAF
TRBV28	NA	TRBJ1-5	ASSLAWSGSYSNQPQH
TRBV11-3	NA	TRBJ2-6	ASSLDLGASGVSGANVLT
TRBV6-5	NA	TRBJ1-1	ASSYSIWPGETEAF
TRBV28	NA	TRBJ1-2	ASSTWTARNGYT
TRBV19	NA	TRBJ2-1	ASSMGQYNEQF